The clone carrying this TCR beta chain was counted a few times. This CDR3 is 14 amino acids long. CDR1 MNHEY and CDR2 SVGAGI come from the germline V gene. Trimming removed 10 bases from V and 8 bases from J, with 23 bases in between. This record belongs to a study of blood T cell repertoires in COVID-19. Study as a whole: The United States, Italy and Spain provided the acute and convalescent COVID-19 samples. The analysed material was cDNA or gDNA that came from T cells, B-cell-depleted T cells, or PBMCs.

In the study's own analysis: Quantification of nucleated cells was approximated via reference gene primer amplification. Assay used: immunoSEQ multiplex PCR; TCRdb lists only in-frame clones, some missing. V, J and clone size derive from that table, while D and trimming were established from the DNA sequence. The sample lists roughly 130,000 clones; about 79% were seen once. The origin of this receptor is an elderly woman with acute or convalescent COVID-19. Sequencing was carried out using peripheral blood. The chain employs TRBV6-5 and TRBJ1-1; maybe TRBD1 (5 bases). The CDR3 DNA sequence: TGTGCCACCGAAACTCCCGATTTCAGACAGGAAGCTTTCTTT. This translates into CATETPDFRQEAFF.